This T cell receptor beta chain was recorded in a study of beta chain features in type 1 diabetes. Notes on the study in general: TCRB CDR3s from Type 1 diabetes patients were moderately but significantly shorter in all four CD4+ subsets. High-TCR-expressing cells could be over-represented by cDNA sequencing. Type 1 diabetes patients had VDJ junctions that carried fewer insertions and more deletions.

This CDR3 comprises 14 residues. Germline V CDR1 and CDR2: LGHNA, YSLEER. Trimming removed 1 base from V and 4 bases from J, with 10 bases in between. As to this clone: The antigen remains unidentified.

Central memory, naive, regulatory and stem cell-like memory CD4+ cells were sorted by CD45RO/CCR7/CD25/CD127/CD95/CD27. Post-sort purity exceeded 98% for all sorted populations. Expressed TCRB transcripts were sequenced because the entire RNA isolate underwent reverse transcription. The repertoire was sequenced with immunoSEQ multiplex PCR; TCRdb's copy has only in-frame clones and lacks some. The table has around 310,000 clones, roughly 14% seen once; the top ten hold roughly 0.015%. The receptor was isolated from a woman in her late teens or twenties with type 1 diabetes. J is TRBJ1-2 and V is TRBV4-3; D perhaps matches TRBD1 (5 bases). The specimen was naive CD4+ T cells from blood. The CDR3 nucleotides are TGCGCCAGCAGCCAAGTGGGGGGGGTCTATGGCTACACCTTC. Translation gives CASSQVGGVYGYTF.